The T cell receptor beta chain under discussion was sequenced for a study of blood T cell repertoires in COVID-19. Profiling relied on immunoSEQ multiplex PCR, and the TCRdb table lists in-frame clones only, not all of them. Among roughly 86,000 clones listed, around nine tenths were seen once. This CDR3 has 13 residues. Germline V CDR1 and CDR2: SNHLY, FYNNEI. The germline V and J ends were trimmed by 7 bases and 9 bases, with 19 bases remaining between them. This clonotype originated in a man in his forties with acute or convalescent COVID-19. V gene TRBV2 combines with J gene TRBJ2-7; the D is unclear. The sequenced material came from peripheral blood. The CDR3 region is CASTVRFESGQYF. The CDR3 DNA is TGTGCCAGCACTGTCAGGTTTGAATCCGGGCAGTACTTC.